The 6 T cell receptor beta chains listed next were all sequenced from one sample in a study of radiotherapy plus CTLA-4 blockade in lung cancer. Assay: immunoSEQ multiplex PCR; the TCRdb copy retains only in-frame clones and omits some. This sample yields fewer than 40,000 clones, of which 60% to 80% are seen a single time; approximately 4.5% belongs to the top ten. The sample in question was peripheral blood, obtained from a patient treated with radiotherapy plus ipilimumab. These receptors all come from a human donor with non-small cell lung cancer whose response to radiotherapy plus ipilimumab could not be evaluated.

V gene TRBV6-1 combines with J gene TRBJ1-1, with D perhaps TRBD1 (6 bases). Trimming pared 6 bases from V and 4 bases from J, leaving 12 bases between. The CDR3 sequence is 13 residues long. Germline V gene data show CDR1 as MNHNS and CDR2 as SASEGT. CDR3 protein: CASSDRRSTEAFF. In DNA, the CDR3 is TGTGCCAGCAGCGACAGGAGGTCCACTGAAGCTTTCTTT.

The chain employs TRBV19 and TRBJ1-5, with D perhaps TRBD1 (6 bases). This CDR3 region has 16 residues. Trimming stripped 3 bases from V and 4 bases from J, with 16 bases between. Looked up from germline, CDR1 is LNHDA and CDR2 is SQIVND (reference sequence). DNA of the CDR3: TGTGCCAGTAGTATCGGGGGGGCTAAAGCAAATCAGCCCCAGCATTTT. Encoded protein: CASSIGGAKANQPQHF.

The rearrangement uses TRBV9 and TRBJ2-3; TRBD2 is a possible D gene (6 bases). Looked up from germline, CDR1 is SGDLS and CDR2 is YYNGEE. The length of the CDR3 is 16 residues. V shed 3 bases and J shed 0 bases, with 14 bases lying between them. This CDR3 reads CASSDLSGASTDTQYF. DNA of the CDR3: TGTGCCAGCAGCGATCTGTCGGGAGCCAGCACAGATACGCAGTATTTT.

The V gene is TRBV25-1, the J gene TRBJ1-1; 8 bases match TRBD1. Trimming removed 4 bases from V and 7 bases from J; junction bases left unmatched: 8. Germline-derived CDR1 and CDR2 are MGHDK and SYGVNS. The CDR3 has 14 residues. The CDR3 sequence: CASSGDRGPYEAFF. The DNA for the CDR3 is TGTGCCAGCAGTGGCGACAGGGGCCCTTATGAAGCTTTCTTT. The full variable domain, completed using reference TRBV25-1 and TRBJ1-1, is EADIYQTPRYLVIGTGKKITLECSQTMGHDKMYWYQQDPGMELHLIHYSYGVNSTEKGDLSSESTVSRIRTEHFPLTLESARPSHTSQYLCASSGDRGPYEAFFGQGTRLTVV.

The chain joins TRBV6-5 to TRBJ1-6; possibly TRBD1 for D (6 bases). There are 15 residues in the CDR3. Germline CDR1 and CDR2: MNHEY and SVGAGI. V was shortened by 6 bases and J by 10 bases, with 19 bases between the two germline ends. This chain's CDR3 is CASSRRTGQGSPLHF. As DNA, the CDR3 is TGTGCCAGCAGCCGACGCACAGGGCAGGGATCACCCCTCCACTTT.

This clone was found a few times. V and J are TRBV7-2 and TRBJ1-2, with D perhaps TRBD1 (5 bases). CDR1 and CDR2 (germline): SGHTA, FQGNSA. The CDR3 runs 14 residues. The V and J ends lost 4 bases and 8 bases respectively, with 17 bases between them. The CDR3 sequence is CASSSQTAFGGYTF. The CDR3 bases are TGTGCCAGCAGCTCCCAGACAGCTTTTGGGGGCTACACCTTC.